Listed below are T cell receptor beta chains from one sample, sequenced in a study of blood T cell repertoires in COVID-19. TCRdb's table, derived via immunoSEQ multiplex PCR, lists solely in-frame clones and lacks some. This table holds about 220,000 clones, less than 85% found once. The sequenced sample consisted of peripheral blood. Receptors were obtained from a woman older than 75 with acute or convalescent COVID-19. Both conserved end residues are part of each CDR3. A D gene is named only where the DNA matches it firmly. The listing skips clone size in some rows; elsewhere it reads once, few, many or a size class.

J,D,length,size,V,CDR3,DNA
TRBJ2-3,TRBD1,16,.,TRBV7-3,CASSRKSGQTTDTQYF,TGTGCCAGCAGCCGGAAATCGGGACAGACCACAGATACGCAGTATTTT
TRBJ1-1,.,14,.,TRBV15,CATSRVAMNTEAFF,TGTGCCACCAGCAGAGTAGCGATGAACACTGAAGCTTTCTTT
TRBJ1-1,.,11,.,TRBV30,CASRAGAEAFF,TGTGCCTCCCGCGCGGGGGCTGAAGCTTTCTTT
TRBJ2-2,.,14,.,TRBV27,CASSLWADTGELFF,TGTGCCAGCAGTTTATGGGCCGACACCGGGGAGCTGTTTTTT
TRBJ1-2,.,15,.,TRBV7-9,CASSLGGGSVKGYTF,TGTGCCAGCAGCTTAGGGGGAGGGTCAGTGAAAGGCTACACCTTC
TRBJ1-5,TRBD1,16,.,TRBV7-8,CASSWGTGVSNQPQHF,TGTGCCAGCAGCTGGGGGACAGGGGTGAGCAATCAGCCCCAGCATTTT
TRBJ1-2,TRBD1,16,.,TRBV6-5,CASSSDLTGGFGGYTF,TGTGCCAGCAGTTCTGACCTTACAGGGGGGTTTGGAGGCTACACCTTC
TRBJ1-1,.,11,.,TRBV6-5,CASSDSVRAFF,TGTGCCAGCAGTGACTCAGTTAGAGCTTTCTTT
TRBJ2-3,TRBD1,15,.,TRBV5-1,CASSVRQGVSDTQYF,TGCGCCAGCAGCGTCAGACAGGGTGTATCAGATACGCAGTATTTT
TRBJ1-5,.,14,few,TRBV15,CATSRAGTNQPQHF,TGTGCCACCAGCAGAGCAGGGACAAATCAGCCCCAGCATTTT
TRBJ1-2,.,13,.,TRBV30,CAWSVSGDSGYTF,TGTGCCTGGAGTGTGTCAGGGGATAGCGGCTACACCTTC
TRBJ1-6,TRBD1,16,.,TRBV5-5,CASSLGGDRVNSPLHF,TGTGCCAGCAGCTTGGGGGGGGACAGGGTCAATTCACCCCTCCACTTT
TRBJ1-2,.,14,.,TRBV6-2/TRBV6-3,CASSYSQGVDGYTF,TGTGCCAGCAGTTACTCACAGGGAGTTGATGGCTACACCTTC
TRBJ2-2,TRBD2,18,.,TRBV18,CASSPPRRAGLNTGELFF,TGTGCCAGCTCACCACCGAGGCGAGCGGGGCTGAACACCGGGGAGCTGTTTTTT
TRBJ2-1,TRBD2,15,.,TRBV27,CASSSLAGFGNEQFF,TGTGCCAGCAGTTCTCTAGCGGGGTTTGGGAATGAGCAGTTCTTC
TRBJ1-3,TRBD1,17,.,TRBV9,CASSVGGTGTFGNTIYF,TGTGCCAGCAGCGTAGGTGGGACAGGGACTTTTGGAAACACCATATATTTT
TRBJ2-5,.,16,.,TRBV7-2,CASSLVNQVRGQTQYF,TGTGCCAGCAGCTTAGTTAATCAGGTTAGGGGTCAGACCCAGTACTTC